This TCR beta chain was documented in a study of spatial heterogeneity in lung cancer. Study details: Tumor-region TCR transcript counts correlated strongly with a T cell module score from matched bulk RNA-seq. Across the raw uncorrected reads, a unique TCR and UMI combination was observed, on average, more than ten times.

TCRdb re-called the 5' RACE reads through MiXCR, storing one row per CDR3 protein. The table has approximately 860 distinct CDR3 sequences, roughly 43% seen once. Noted time point: sample taken at primary tumor resection. In each case, whole RNA from tumor, nontumor lung or frozen PBMC was sequenced unsorted. Concerning this clonotype itself: Its specificity is not known.

Germline lookup yields CDR1 MRHNA and CDR2 SNTAGT. The CDR3 runs to 16 residues. The V gene lost 6 bases and the J gene lost 0 bases, with 15 bases spanning the gap. Study results and limitations: Expanded intratumoral alpha and beta TCR counts tracked tumor mutation counts. It was estimated that coverage of tumor T cells reached around 7.7% for alpha chains and around 13% for beta chains.

The TCR comes from a female donor with early-stage non-small cell lung cancer. The V gene is TRBV6-4, the J gene TRBJ2-1; D is unclear. The sample here was lung tumor tissue, taken at surgery. As DNA, the CDR3 is TGTGCCAGCAGCCGTGCGGCGGCGAGCTCCTACAATGAGCAGTTCTTC. As protein: CASSRAAASSYNEQFF.